The TCR beta chain described here comes from a study of shared clonotypes between healthy human individuals. Germline assignment: CDR1 SGHDT and CDR2 YYEEEE. This CDR3 is 14 amino acids long. J lost 10 bases, V lost 3 bases, and 10 bases had no gene match. The assay was immunoSEQ multiplex PCR, and TCRdb's table has in-frame clones only and misses some. Among over a million clones listed, nearly 99% were seen once. This clonotype was obtained from a man younger than 45 in good health. V is TRBV5-6 and J is TRBJ2-1; 7 bases agree with TRBD1. Material for sequencing was naive CD4+ T cells sorted from blood. Noted subset: CD45RA+ positively selected. The CDR3 loop is CASSSNTGVGEQFF. CDR3 DNA: TGTGCCAGCAGCTCAAATACAGGGGTTGGGGAGCAGTTCTTC.